This is a list of T cell receptor beta chains from one sample in a study of blood T cell repertoires in COVID-19. TCRdb's table, derived via immunoSEQ multiplex PCR, lists solely in-frame clones and lacks some. Of about 190,000 clones in the sample, roughly 80% were seen once. The sample taken for sequencing was peripheral blood. The receptors stem from a woman in her fifties or sixties with acute or convalescent COVID-19. The CDR3 runs from the conserved cysteine through the conserved F or W. D genes are given only for firm matches. Clone size is stated in some rows and not others, as once, few, many or a class when expanded.

j_call,d_call,clone_size,v_call,cdr3_nt,cdr3_aa
TRBJ1-3,-,-,TRBV7-8,TGTGCCAGCAGCGGAGGACAAGGAAACACCATATATTTT,CASSGGQGNTIYF
TRBJ1-5,-,-,TRBV6-2/TRBV6-3,TGTGCCAGCAGCACTCGGGGGGTGAAGAGCAATCAGCCCCAGCATTTT,CASSTRGVKSNQPQHF
TRBJ2-2,TRBD1,once,TRBV19,TGTGCCAGTAGTATGGCGGGACAGGGGGGTACCGGGGAGCTGTTTTTT,CASSMAGQGGTGELFF
TRBJ1-1,-,once,TRBV4-1,TGCGCCAGCAGCCAAGAAGGGGCTCCGAACACTGAAGCTTTCTTT,CASSQEGAPNTEAFF
TRBJ2-1,-,-,TRBV19,TGTGCCAGTAGTATACGTCAGGGGAAATGGAATGAGCAGTTCTTC,CASSIRQGKWNEQFF
TRBJ2-3,TRBD2,-,TRBV6-6,TGTGCCAGCAGTTACCGCAGCGGGGGGGCAGCAGATACGCAGTATTTT,CASSYRSGGAADTQYF
TRBJ2-7,-,-,TRBV19,TGTGCCAGTAGTATAGACGGGGGGCTCGCGTACGAGCAGTACTTC,CASSIDGGLAYEQYF
TRBJ2-7,-,once,TRBV11-3,TGTGCCAGCAGCTTACGGGGGGCAGCAAACTCCTACGAGCAGTACTTC,CASSLRGAANSYEQYF
TRBJ1-4,-,once,TRBV7-9,TGTGCCAGCAGCCACAAGGAGACCGAAAAACTGTTTTTT,CASSHKETEKLFF
TRBJ2-3,-,-,TRBV5-1,TGCGCCAGCAGCGAGGACTTACGCACAGATACGCAGTATTTT,CASSEDLRTDTQYF
TRBJ2-1,-,-,TRBV19,TGTGCCAGTAGTATAGCCCGGGAGCAGTTCTTC,CASSIAREQFF
TRBJ2-5,TRBD2,-,TRBV11-2,TGTGCCAGCAGCTTAGACCTACTAGCGGGGAAGGTAGAGACCCAGTACTTC,CASSLDLLAGKVETQYF
TRBJ2-1,-,-,TRBV14,TGTGCCAGCAGCAGAGGACTAATGAATGAGCAGTTCTTC,CASSRGLMNEQFF
TRBJ2-1,TRBD2,-,TRBV11-2,TGTGCCAGCAGCTTAGGGTTAGCGGGGGCCCTGGGGGAGCAGTTCTTC,CASSLGLAGALGEQFF
TRBJ1-5,-,-,TRBV10-3,TGTGCCATCAGTGAAGACAGAGATCAGCCCCAGCATTTT,CAISEDRDQPQHF
TRBJ1-1,-,-,TRBV28,TGTGCCAGCAGTTTGGGCAGACTATACACTGAAGCTTTCTTT,CASSLGRLYTEAFF
TRBJ2-1,TRBD2,-,TRBV7-2,TGTGCCAGCAGCCCTTGGGGGGGGAGCTCCTACAATGAGCAGTTCTTC,CASSPWGGSSYNEQFF
TRBJ2-3,TRBD1,-,TRBV7-2,TGTGCCAGCAGCATCGGGACAGGTTACACAGATACGCAGTATTTT,CASSIGTGYTDTQYF
TRBJ2-3,TRBD2,-,TRBV20-1,TGCAGTGCTAGTAGCGGGAGCACAGATACGCAGTATTTT,CSASSGSTDTQYF
TRBJ1-5,TRBD1,-,TRBV7-2,TGTGCCAGCAGCAAAGACAGGGGGGGCAATCAGCCCCAGCATTTT,CASSKDRGGNQPQHF
TRBJ1-1,-,-,TRBV5-1,TGCGCCAGCAGACCGAGGACAGAGGTTGAAGCTTTCTTT,CASRPRTEVEAFF
TRBJ1-2,-,-,TRBV9,TGTGCCAGCAGCGACCGGACAGACGGCTATGGCTACACCTTC,CASSDRTDGYGYTF
TRBJ2-3,-,-,TRBV6-1,TGTGCCAGCAGTGAACCGATGGACGGGGGGCGGGGCACAGATACGCAGTATTTT,CASSEPMDGGRGTDTQYF
TRBJ1-1,TRBD1,few,TRBV12-3/TRBV12-4,TGTGCCAGCAGTTTCGGACAGGGGACTGAAGCTTTCTTT,CASSFGQGTEAFF
TRBJ2-3,TRBD1,-,TRBV2,TGTGCCAGCAGCGAGACAGGGCGGACAGATACGCAGTATTTT,CASSETGRTDTQYF
TRBJ2-3,-,-,TRBV19,TGTGCCAGTAAAAGGAGGGAGGCAGAAGATACGCAGTATTTT,CASKRREAEDTQYF